The present T cell receptor beta chain was sequenced within a study of cytomegalovirus exposure and HLA in healthy donors. In germline, CDR1 is MNHEY, CDR2 SMNVEV (reference sequence). The CDR3 sequence is 16 residues long. J lost 6 bases, V lost 5 bases, and 13 bases had no gene match. Both 60 Vbeta primers and 13 Jbeta primers went into the PCR. Using immunoSEQ multiplex PCR, the repertoire was profiled, and TCRdb retains in-frame clones only, with some absent. Among fewer than 120,000 clones listed, roughly 86% were seen once. The sequence was collected from a man aged 40-49 years in good health and CMV-seronegative. Sequenced: PBMCs. The chain employs TRBV27 and TRBJ1-1; the match to TRBD1 covers 9 bases. The CDR3 coding sequence is TGTGCCAGCAGTCTCGACCGGGACAGGGTGGGAGCTGAAGCTTTCTTT. It specifies CASSLDRDRVGAEAFF.